The 30 T cell receptor beta chains in this list originate from one sample, sequenced in a study of blood T cell repertoires in COVID-19. Method: immunoSEQ multiplex PCR; TCRdb's copy keeps in-frame clones and lacks some. The profile shows 55,000 to 85,000 clones, 70% to 85% of them singletons. The sequenced sample consisted of peripheral blood. These receptors all stem from a man aged 55 to 70 with active or convalescent COVID-19.

The genes are TRBV7-2 and TRBJ1-2, with D maybe TRBD1 (6 bases). The CDR3 length is 17 residues. Germline lookup yields CDR1 SGHTA and CDR2 FQGNSA. The V and J ends lost 1 base and 1 base respectively, with 16 bases between them. The DNA for the CDR3 is TGTGCCAGCAGCTTAGAGGGACCCCTAGGGGGTAACTATGGCTACACCTTC. Its protein product is CASSLEGPLGGNYGYTF.

This chain links TRBV9 with TRBJ1-3; tentative D call: TRBD1 (5 bases). The CDR3 runs 16 residues. Trimming removed 3 bases from V and 0 bases from J, with 13 bases in between. From germline, CDR1 is SGDLS and CDR2 YYNGEE. CDR3 amino acids: CASSGGTAFSGNTIYF. DNA for the CDR3: TGTGCCAGCAGCGGCGGGACGGCCTTCTCTGGAAACACCATATATTTT.

The chain carries TRBV5-6 and TRBJ2-7, with 11 nucleotides matching TRBD1. V lost 0 bases, J lost 6 bases, and 5 bases stayed unmatched. The CDR3 runs to 15 residues. CDR1 is SGHDT, CDR2 YYEEEE, per germline. The CDR3 nucleotides are TGTGCCAGCAGCTTGGTACCTGGACAGGGGGCCGAGCAGTACTTC. Translated, it gives CASSLVPGQGAEQYF.

The chain employs TRBV27 and TRBJ1-5; D remains unclear. Germline loops: CDR1 MNHEY, CDR2 SMNVEV (reference sequence). V lost 3 bases, J lost 2 bases, and 11 bases lay in between. The CDR3 is 15 residues long. Written as DNA, the CDR3 is TGTGCCAGCAGTTTGTTGGGCGGGCGCAATCAGCCCCAGCATTTT. It yields the protein CASSLLGGRNQPQHF.

The sample holds a few counts of this clone. The chain couples TRBV7-6 to TRBJ1-2; D ambiguous. The CDR3 sequence is 13 residues long. V lost 0 bases to trimming and J lost 3 bases, with 5 bases between them. The germline V gene encodes CDR1 SGHVS and CDR2 FNYEAQ. Here the CDR3 DNA reads TGTGCCAGCAGCTTAGCGAGCGACTATGGCTACACCTTC. The encoded protein is CASSLASDYGYTF.

The chain employs TRBV6-5 and TRBJ1-1; D remains ambiguous. In germline, CDR1 is MNHEY, CDR2 SVGAGI. This CDR3 has 14 residues. Trimming pared 4 bases from V and 6 bases from J, leaving 15 bases between. CDR3 residues: CASSLLGREAEAFF. DNA for the CDR3: TGTGCCAGCAGTTTACTCGGCCGGGAGGCTGAAGCTTTCTTT.

V is TRBV6-6 and J is TRBJ1-1; D remains ambiguous. Germline CDR1 MNHNY, CDR2 SVGAGI (reference sequence). This CDR3 spans 13 amino acids. Trimming cost V 0 bases and J 4 bases, with 6 bases left between them. CDR3 region: CASSYSQATEAFF. As DNA, the CDR3 is TGTGCCAGCAGTTACTCCCAGGCCACTGAAGCTTTCTTT.

The chain has TRBV30 and TRBJ1-1; D is perhaps TRBD1 (5 bases). The germline V gene encodes CDR1 GTSNPN and CDR2 SVGIG (reference sequence). This CDR3 is built from 14 residues. The germline V and J ends were trimmed by 1 base and 6 bases, with 15 bases remaining between them. The CDR3 sequence is CAWSEGLREAEAFF. DNA of the CDR3: TGTGCCTGGAGTGAGGGGCTTCGCGAAGCTGAAGCTTTCTTT.

This clone was counted between two and nine times. This chain uses TRBV19 with TRBJ1-1; D gene unclear. CDR1 and CDR2 from the germline V gene are LNHDA and SQIVND (reference sequence). The V and J ends lost 4 bases and 3 bases respectively, with 12 bases between them. The CDR3 contains 14 residues. CDR3 bases: TGTGCCAGTAGTACCCGACTTAGTGACACTGAAGCTTTCTTT. Translated, it gives CASSTRLSDTEAFF.

This clone was observed once. This chain links TRBV5-5 with TRBJ2-1, with unresolved D. The germline V and J ends were trimmed by 0 bases and 0 bases, with 7 bases remaining between them. This CDR3 contains 15 residues. Germline values: CDR1 SGHKS, CDR2 YYEKEE (reference sequence). The CDR3 sequence is CASSLVWSSYNEQFF. CDR3 in DNA: TGTGCCAGCAGCTTGGTGTGGAGCTCCTACAATGAGCAGTTCTTC.

The genes are TRBV2 and TRBJ1-5; TRBD1 is a possible D gene (5 bases). The V end was cut by 6 bases, the J end by 5 bases, with 14 bases between. The CDR3 has 14 residues. CDR1 is SNHLY and CDR2 is FYNNEI in the germline V gene. CDR3 nucleotide sequence: TGTGCCAGCAGGTGGACACAGATTGATCAGCCCCAGCATTTT. It codes for CASRWTQIDQPQHF.

CDR3 coding DNA: TGTGCCAGCAGTGACACTAGCGGGGAAAACACCGGGGAGCTGTTTTTT. Translating it yields CASSDTSGENTGELFF. The chain employs TRBV6-1 and TRBJ2-2; 10 positions agree with TRBD2. The CDR3 is 16 amino acids. Germline assignment: CDR1 MNHNS and CDR2 SASEGT. Trimming removed 3 bases from V and 2 bases from J; junction bases left unmatched: 3.

This chain joins TRBV10-1 and TRBJ2-1; no clear D gene. The length of the CDR3 is 12 residues. V was trimmed by 5 bases and J by 6 bases, leaving 8 bases between them. Germline V gene sequence: CDR1 WNHNN, CDR2 SYGVQD (reference sequence). In DNA, the CDR3 is TGCGCCAGCAGTCCAGGCTTCAATGAGCAGTTCTTC. As protein: CASSPGFNEQFF.

The CDR3 nucleotides read TGTGCCAGCTCACCAATTGGACAGGAAGGCACAGATACGCAGTATTTT. Translating gives CASSPIGQEGTDTQYF. This chain links TRBV18 with TRBJ2-3; 7 bases match TRBD1. CDR3 length: 16 residues. Germline V gene sequence: CDR1 KGHSH, CDR2 LQKENI. J was trimmed by 1 base and V by 2 bases; bases with no gene match: 6.

Remarks on this clone: At the DNA level, this CDR3 is encoded by other sequences in the same sample as well. J is TRBJ2-5 and V is TRBV4-2; TRBD1 might be the D (5 bases). The length of the CDR3 is 14 residues. V lost 0 bases, J lost 5 bases, and 10 bases lay in between. Germline values: CDR1 LGHNA, CDR2 YNFKEQ. The CDR3 spells CASSQEEKGETQYF. The CDR3 coding sequence is TGTGCCAGCAGCCAAGAGGAGAAGGGGGAGACCCAGTACTTC.

This clone has just one count. This chain uses TRBV29-1 with TRBJ1-6; D is unclear. The V gene lost 4 bases and the J gene lost 7 bases, with 8 bases spanning the gap. The CDR3 length is 12 residues. From germline, CDR1 is SQVTM and CDR2 ANQGSEA. The CDR3 is CSVATGNSPLHF. The CDR3, as DNA: TGCAGCGTTGCAACGGGGAATTCACCCCTCCACTTT.

This sequence joins TRBV28 and TRBJ2-3, with TRBD2 as a possible D gene (5 bases). V was shortened by 3 bases and J by 2 bases, with 15 bases between the two germline ends. The CDR3 runs to 16 residues. Germline CDR1 MDHEN, CDR2 SYDVKM. CDR3 sequence: CASSFGLPGNTDTQYF. For the CDR3, the DNA is TGTGCCAGCAGTTTTGGCCTGCCGGGGAACACAGATACGCAGTATTTT.

This clone was picked up a small number of times. The V gene is TRBV18, the J gene TRBJ1-6, with TRBD1 matching 9 bases. CDR3 length equals 13 residues. Germline V gene lookup returns CDR1 KGHSH and CDR2 LQKENI. With 4 bases clipped from V and 11 bases from J, the junction kept 3 bases outside the gene matches. This CDR3 reads CASSRGQGTPLHF. CDR3 DNA sequence: TGTGCCAGCTCACGTGGACAGGGGACACCCCTCCACTTT.

DNA of the CDR3: TGCAGCGTTGAAGACCAAAAGACAGGGGTAGGTGGCTACACCTTC. This encodes CSVEDQKTGVGGYTF. The rearrangement links TRBV29-1 to TRBJ1-2, with TRBD1 matching 8 bases. Germline CDR1 is SQVTM and CDR2 is ANQGSEA. V lost 0 bases and J lost 7; bases outside the gene matches: 10. The CDR3 has 15 residues.

This clone was detected a few times. The chain is built from TRBV2 and TRBJ2-3, with 7 bases aligning to TRBD1. This CDR3 is 15 amino acids long. Looked up from germline, CDR1 is SNHLY and CDR2 is FYNNEI. V lost 6 bases, J lost 1 base, and 7 bases stayed unmatched. CDR3 loop: CASRYRGSRTDTQYF. The CDR3 nucleotides read TGTGCCAGCAGGTACAGGGGTTCCCGCACAGATACGCAGTATTTT.

The chain has TRBV6-5 and TRBJ1-2; possibly TRBD1 for D (6 bases). Per the germline V gene, CDR1 is MNHEY and CDR2 is SVGAGI. CDR3 length equals 13 residues. V was shortened by 6 bases and J by 4 bases, with 12 bases between the two germline ends. The CDR3 DNA follows: TGTGCCAGCAGATCAGGACAGCTCTATGGCTACACCTTC. Encoded protein: CASRSGQLYGYTF.

V usage is TRBV10-3 and J usage is TRBJ1-2, with D possibly being TRBD1 (6 bases). V was cut by 9 bases and J by 6 bases, with 20 bases left in between. CDR1 is ENHRY and CDR2 is SYGVKD in the germline V gene. The CDR3 is made up of 14 amino acids. The CDR3 nucleotides are TGTGCCATTACAATGCCAGGGGTAAGGGATGGCTACACCTTC. Encoded protein: CAITMPGVRDGYTF.

The CDR3 nucleotides read TGTGCCAGCAGCCAGTCCCGGGTGGAGACCCAGTACTTC. Protein: CASSQSRVETQYF. The V call is TRBV11-3, the J call TRBJ2-5; D is unresolved. Trimming cost V 5 bases and J 5 bases, with 12 bases left between them. In germline, CDR1 is SGHNT, CDR2 YENEEA. CDR3 size: 13 residues.

The J gene is TRBJ1-5, the V gene TRBV15; tentative D call: TRBD1 (5 bases). CDR1 is LNHNV and CDR2 is YYDKDF in the germline V gene (reference sequence). V was clipped by 8 bases and J by 4 bases, with 15 bases between them. CDR3 length: 14 amino acids. CDR3 nucleotide sequence: TGTGCCACCCTAGATGGACAACCAAATCAGCCCCAGCATTTT. Translation gives CATLDGQPNQPQHF.

The rearrangement joins TRBV7-9 to TRBJ2-1; TRBD2 aligns across 9 bases. Germline V gene lookup returns CDR1 SEHNR and CDR2 FQNEAQ (reference sequence). V lost 5 bases to trimming and J lost 4 bases; unmatched junction nucleotides: 15. The CDR3 loop spans 18 amino acids. The CDR3 nucleotides are TGTGCCAGCAGCCCCCGCGTTGGCGGGGGGGCTGAGTACAATGAGCAGTTCTTC. It specifies CASSPRVGGGAEYNEQFF.

The genes are TRBV7-9 and TRBJ2-7, with unresolved D. Germline V gives CDR1 SEHNR, CDR2 FQNEAQ (reference sequence). CDR3 length: 16 amino acids. V was clipped by 4 bases and J by 0 bases, with 16 bases between them. The CDR3 DNA is TGTGCCAGCAGCTCAGATGAGACTGCGAGCTCCTACGAGCAGTACTTC. This translates into CASSSDETASSYEQYF.

This chain links TRBV28 with TRBJ1-2; 7 nucleotides align to TRBD1. The CDR3 contains 13 residues. Unmatched junction bases numbered 5, after V lost 5 bases and J lost 5 bases. The germline gives CDR1 MDHEN, CDR2 SYDVKM. The CDR3 coding sequence is TGTGCCAGCAGTCCGGACAGGAGTTATGGCTACACCTTC. Protein sequence: CASSPDRSYGYTF.

This clone has just a few counts. V gene TRBV12-5 combines with J gene TRBJ2-2, with D unclear. The CDR3 extends over 13 amino acids. Germline CDR1 reads LGHNT; CDR2 reads FRNRAP. Deletions cut 7 bases from V and 8 bases from J, with 14 bases between. Here the CDR3 DNA reads TGTGCTAGTGCCCTGCGTATTTCGGGGGAGCTGTTTTTT. This translates into CASALRISGELFF.

V is TRBV30 and J is TRBJ2-5; 7 positions match TRBD2. CDR1 and CDR2 from the germline V gene are GTSNPN and SVGIG (reference sequence). This CDR3 spans 15 amino acids. Trimming at V came to 1 base and at J to 0 bases, leaving 5 bases not matched to a gene. The CDR3 nucleotides are TGTGCCTGGAGTGGCTGGGGGGGGTACCAAGAGACCCAGTACTTC. Translating gives CAWSGWGGYQETQYF.

In DNA form, the CDR3 reads TGCGCCAGCAGCGCCCACTTGGAGGGGGGGGATGAGCAGTTCTTC. Protein sequence: CASSAHLEGGDEQFF. The rearrangement uses TRBV5-1 and TRBJ2-1, with D tentatively TRBD2 (7 bases). Trimming took off 4 bases at V and 8 bases at J, with 19 bases between the two ends. The CDR3 spans 15 residues. Germline-derived CDR1 and CDR2 are SGHRS and YFSETQ.